Listed below are T cell receptor beta chains from one sample, sequenced in a study of OX40 agonist ivuxolimab in advanced cancers. This table comes from immunoSEQ multiplex PCR, and its TCRdb copy is limited to in-frame clones, with some not included. The profile covers tens of thousands of clones, with 70% to 85% appearing a single time and approximately 7.3% taken by the ten largest. The material sequenced was CD4+ or CD8+ T cells sorted from blood, taken in a trial of the OX40 agonist ivuxolimab. Receptors originate from an adult with an advanced solid tumor such as melanoma, head and neck, liver or kidney cancer. The conserved cysteine and the conserved F or W are not part of the CDR3 here.

v_call cdr3_aa
TRBV6-5 ASGTAPETQY
TRBV9 ASSSTGGTYNEQF
TRBV28 ATQGAQEQY
TRBV7-6 ASSSPQGNEQF
TRBV5-4 ASSLSTGRGGYT
TRBV29-1 SVVWGTSYNEQF
TRBV30 AWSVIGDSPLH
TRBV10-2 ASSEGLAGESETQY
TRBV7-2 ASSLAAGGPL
TRBV5-5 ASSLVVPPAEGYT
TRBV6-5 ASTTGGNTEAF
TRBV25-1 ASSESLGREQY
TRBV11-3 ASSVGTSGRITDTQY
TRBV19 ASSIELAGGQF
TRBV6-5 ASSYRTSTDTQY
TRBV27 ASSPRGPYTEAF
TRBV5-1 ASSLQGSYGYT